This T cell receptor (beta chain) stems from a study of neurological immune-mediated disorders. Germline CDR1 is SGHRS and CDR2 is YFSETQ. V lost 4 bases, J lost 0 bases, and 17 bases lay in between. This CDR3 is built from 16 residues. The authors produced cDNA by 5'RACE using 10-nucleotide random UMIs. TCRdb independently ran MiXCR on the 5' RACE reads; one entry per CDR3 protein. The repertoire consists of about 48,000 distinct CDR3 sequences, with more than 5% occurring once and the leading ten covering roughly 1.4%. This clonotype was detected many times. There were approximately 900,000 CD4+ or CD8+ T cells used in the sorted libraries.

The chain uses TRBV5-1 and TRBJ2-7; D not certain. The TCR comes from a woman under 30 with multiple sclerosis. Sequencing input: CD4+ T cells from blood. The CDR3 DNA reads as TGCGCCAGCAGCCGAAACAGTGAGAGCTTCTCCTACGAGCAGTACTTC. Protein: CASSRNSESFSYEQYF. Variable domain in full (rest from reference TRBV5-1 and TRBJ2-7): KAGVTQTPRYLIKTRGQQVTLSCSPISGHRSVSWYQQTPGQGLQFLFEYFSETQRNKGNFPGRFSGRQFSNSRSEMNVSTLELGDSALYLCASSRNSESFSYEQYFGPGTRLTVT.